These T cell receptor beta chains were read from a single sample in a study of cytomegalovirus exposure and HLA in healthy donors. Repertoires were generated with immunoSEQ multiplex PCR, while TCRdb's copy carries only in-frame clones and drops some. Of some 110,000 clones listed, about four fifths are singletons. Source material: PBMCs. Source of these receptors: a man younger than 45 in good health and CMV-seropositive. The CDR3 runs from the conserved cysteine through the conserved F or W. D genes are given only for firm matches. The size entry is marked missing in some rows and otherwise reads once, few, many or a size class.

cdr3_nt: TGTGCCTGGAGTACAGGGGCTTCACCCCTCCACTTT; cdr3_aa: CAWSTGASPLHF; j_call: TRBJ1-6; d_call: TRBD1; v_call: TRBV30; clone_size: .
cdr3_nt: TGTGCCAGTAACGAGGGAAGCAGCACTGAAGCTTTCTTT; cdr3_aa: CASNEGSSTEAFF; j_call: TRBJ1-1; d_call: .; v_call: TRBV5-4; clone_size: .
cdr3_nt: TGTGCCAGCAGTTACTCCCTAGTTGATGGCTACACCTTC; cdr3_aa: CASSYSLVDGYTF; j_call: TRBJ1-2; d_call: .; v_call: TRBV6-6; clone_size: .
cdr3_nt: TGTGCCAGCAGCTCCCCGACGGACACCTACGAGCAGTACTTC; cdr3_aa: CASSSPTDTYEQYF; j_call: TRBJ2-7; d_call: .; v_call: TRBV5-4; clone_size: few
cdr3_nt: TGTGCCAGCAGCCCAAAAAGCGCCGGAAACTATGGCTACACCTTC; cdr3_aa: CASSPKSAGNYGYTF; j_call: TRBJ1-2; d_call: .; v_call: TRBV7-9; clone_size: few
cdr3_nt: TGTGCCTGGACCAGGGTCTATGGGCAGTTCTTC; cdr3_aa: CAWTRVYGQFF; j_call: TRBJ2-1; d_call: .; v_call: TRBV30; clone_size: once
cdr3_nt: TGTGCCAGCTCCCGTGGACAGGACAATTCACCCCTCCACTTT; cdr3_aa: CASSRGQDNSPLHF; j_call: TRBJ1-6; d_call: TRBD1; v_call: TRBV18; clone_size: .
cdr3_nt: TGTGCCAGTAGTGATCATGGAGTCGATAGCAATCAGCCCCAGCATTTT; cdr3_aa: CASSDHGVDSNQPQHF; j_call: TRBJ1-5; d_call: .; v_call: TRBV19; clone_size: .
cdr3_nt: TGCAGCGTTGAAGATCAGGGGCGCGGCACAGATACGCAGTATTTT; cdr3_aa: CSVEDQGRGTDTQYF; j_call: TRBJ2-3; d_call: .; v_call: TRBV29-1; clone_size: .
cdr3_nt: TGTGCCAGCAGCTTCAATACAGGGGACCCCTCCTCTGGGGCCAACGTCCTGACTTTC; cdr3_aa: CASSFNTGDPSSGANVLTF; j_call: TRBJ2-6; d_call: TRBD1; v_call: TRBV11-2; clone_size: .
cdr3_nt: TGTGCCAGCAGCCCTACGAGCTTTTTACAGGTGTCGATGAGCACTGAAGCTTTCTTT; cdr3_aa: CASSPTSFLQVSMSTEAFF; j_call: TRBJ1-1; d_call: .; v_call: TRBV14; clone_size: .
cdr3_nt: TGTGCCAGCCTGAGGGACAGGAGCTCCTACGAGCAGTACTTC; cdr3_aa: CASLRDRSSYEQYF; j_call: TRBJ2-7; d_call: TRBD1; v_call: TRBV2; clone_size: .
cdr3_nt: TGTGCCAGCAGCCAAGGTGGACAGGGAAATGGCTACACCTTC; cdr3_aa: CASSQGGQGNGYTF; j_call: TRBJ1-2; d_call: TRBD1; v_call: TRBV7-6; clone_size: .
cdr3_nt: TGCGCCAGCAGCTTGGATGGGACAGATAGCAATCAGCCCCAGCATTTT; cdr3_aa: CASSLDGTDSNQPQHF; j_call: TRBJ1-5; d_call: TRBD1; v_call: TRBV5-1; clone_size: .
cdr3_nt: TGTGCCAGCAGTCCGAGCGGGGTTAAGGACAAAAACATTCAGTACTTC; cdr3_aa: CASSPSGVKDKNIQYF; j_call: TRBJ2-4; d_call: TRBD2; v_call: TRBV28; clone_size: .
cdr3_nt: TGTGCCAGTAGTCCCGGGACTAGCGGGGCGGATACGCAGTATTTT; cdr3_aa: CASSPGTSGADTQYF; j_call: TRBJ2-3; d_call: TRBD2; v_call: TRBV19; clone_size: .
cdr3_nt: TGTGCCAGTACCACAGACAATACTAATGAAAAACTGTTTTTT; cdr3_aa: CASTTDNTNEKLFF; j_call: TRBJ1-4; d_call: .; v_call: TRBV19; clone_size: .
cdr3_nt: TGTGCCAGCAGTGAGCGACAGGGGGGCTATGGCTACACCTTC; cdr3_aa: CASSERQGGYGYTF; j_call: TRBJ1-2; d_call: TRBD1; v_call: TRBV6-6; clone_size: .
cdr3_nt: TGCGCCAGCAGCTTTAACAGGGAAATACGCGGGGCCAACGTCCTGACTTTC; cdr3_aa: CASSFNREIRGANVLTF; j_call: TRBJ2-6; d_call: .; v_call: TRBV5-1; clone_size: .
cdr3_nt: TGTGCCAGCAGCGTAGTGGGACAGGGGTCAAATGGCTACACCTTC; cdr3_aa: CASSVVGQGSNGYTF; j_call: TRBJ1-2; d_call: TRBD1; v_call: TRBV9; clone_size: .
cdr3_nt: TGTGCCAGCGGAATACTAGCGGGCTCTAGCACAGATACGCAGTATTTT; cdr3_aa: CASGILAGSSTDTQYF; j_call: TRBJ2-3; d_call: TRBD2; v_call: TRBV7-6; clone_size: .
cdr3_nt: TGTGCCAGCAGCTTCCAGGGGTTCGGTGGGGCCAACGTCCTGACTTTC; cdr3_aa: CASSFQGFGGANVLTF; j_call: TRBJ2-6; d_call: .; v_call: TRBV5-6; clone_size: .
cdr3_nt: TGTGCCAGCAGCAAACGGCGGGGCAGAGGGGACGAGCAGTACTTC; cdr3_aa: CASSKRRGRGDEQYF; j_call: TRBJ2-7; d_call: .; v_call: TRBV21-1; clone_size: .
cdr3_nt: TGTGCCAGTAGTATAGATAAGGGGGCAGGTTCCGGGGAGCTGTTTTTT; cdr3_aa: CASSIDKGAGSGELFF; j_call: TRBJ2-2; d_call: TRBD1; v_call: TRBV19; clone_size: .
cdr3_nt: TGTGCCAGCAGCGAGGGCTACAGGGTCCCCTTAGCCAAAAACATTCAGTACTTC; cdr3_aa: CASSEGYRVPLAKNIQYF; j_call: TRBJ2-4; d_call: .; v_call: TRBV5-4; clone_size: .
cdr3_nt: TGTGCCATCAGTGAAGGTAGGACACGGAACACTGAAGCTTTCTTT; cdr3_aa: CAISEGRTRNTEAFF; j_call: TRBJ1-1; d_call: .; v_call: TRBV10-3; clone_size: .
cdr3_nt: TGTGCCATCAGGAGAGGCGGGACTAGCGGGGAAGAGACCCAGTACTTC; cdr3_aa: CAIRRGGTSGEETQYF; j_call: TRBJ2-5; d_call: TRBD2; v_call: TRBV10-3; clone_size: .
cdr3_nt: TGTGCCAGCAGCGTAGGGACTAGCGGCCACTACAATGAGCAGTTCTTC; cdr3_aa: CASSVGTSGHYNEQFF; j_call: TRBJ2-1; d_call: TRBD2; v_call: TRBV9; clone_size: .